This T cell receptor beta chain derives from a study of cytomegalovirus exposure and HLA in healthy donors. The PCR used 60 Vbeta and 13 Jbeta primers. Sequenced by immunoSEQ multiplex PCR; TCRdb stores in-frame clones only, minus some. The sample carries fewer than 200,000 clones, 65% to 75% recorded once. The germline CDR1 and CDR2 sequences are SGHVS and FNYEAQ. V shed 7 bases, J shed 5 bases, and the junction held 6 bases outside the gene matches. CDR3 length: 15 residues. The source is a girl aged 5-17 years in good health and CMV-seronegative. The chain links TRBV7-6 to TRBJ2-2; TRBD1 matches 11 bases. The sequenced sample was PBMCs. The CDR3 region is CASTRGQGVTGELFF. As DNA, the CDR3 is TGTGCCAGCACCAGGGGACAGGGGGTAACCGGGGAGCTGTTTTTT.